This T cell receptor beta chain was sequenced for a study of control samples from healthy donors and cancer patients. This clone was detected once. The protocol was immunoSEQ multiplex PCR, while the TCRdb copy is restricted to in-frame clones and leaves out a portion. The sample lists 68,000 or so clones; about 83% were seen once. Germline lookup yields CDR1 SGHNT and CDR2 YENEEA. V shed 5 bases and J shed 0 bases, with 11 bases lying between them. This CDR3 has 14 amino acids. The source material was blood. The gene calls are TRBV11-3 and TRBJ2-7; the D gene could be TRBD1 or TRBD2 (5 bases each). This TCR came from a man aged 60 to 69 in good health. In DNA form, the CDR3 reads TGTGCCAGCAGCCCGGGGCGGTCCTCCTACGAGCAGTACTTC. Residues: CASSPGRSSYEQYF. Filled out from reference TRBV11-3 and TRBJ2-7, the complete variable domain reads EAGVVQSPRYKIIEKKQPVAFWCNPISGHNTLYWYLQNLGQGPELLIRYENEEAVDDSQLPKDRFSAERLKGVDSTLKIQPAELGDSAVYLCASSPGRSSYEQYFGPGTRLTVT.